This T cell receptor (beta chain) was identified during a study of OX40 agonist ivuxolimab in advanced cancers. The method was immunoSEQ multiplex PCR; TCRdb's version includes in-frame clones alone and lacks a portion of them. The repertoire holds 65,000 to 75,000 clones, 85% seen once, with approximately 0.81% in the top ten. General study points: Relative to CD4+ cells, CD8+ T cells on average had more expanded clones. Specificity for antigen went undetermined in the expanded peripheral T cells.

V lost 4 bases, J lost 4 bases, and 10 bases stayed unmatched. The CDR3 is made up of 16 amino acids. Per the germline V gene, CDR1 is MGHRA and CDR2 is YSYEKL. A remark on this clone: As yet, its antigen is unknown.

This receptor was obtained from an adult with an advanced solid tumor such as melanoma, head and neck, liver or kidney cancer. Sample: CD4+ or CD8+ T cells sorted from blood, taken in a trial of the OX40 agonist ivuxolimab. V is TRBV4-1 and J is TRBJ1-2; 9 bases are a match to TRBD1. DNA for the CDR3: TGCGCCAGCAGCCCACAACCGGGACAGGGACTCTATGGCTACACCTTC. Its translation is CASSPQPGQGLYGYTF.